These T cell receptor beta chains were read from a single sample in a study of T cell responses to AZD1222 COVID-19 vaccine. This table comes from immunoSEQ multiplex PCR, and its TCRdb copy is limited to in-frame clones, with some not included. The top ten hold about 8% of the sample, which has some 150,000 clones, 70% to 90% seen once. The source was peripheral blood, collected on day 0 of AZD1222 vaccination. These receptors came from an adult in good health. Each CDR3 is given with its conserved first and last residue. The D gene is left open where the match is weak. Only part of the rows carry a size: once, few, many, or a class if the clone is expanded.

>NA|TRBV9|NA|TRBJ1-1
TGTGCCAGCAGCGTAGGGACGGGAATGACTGAAGCTTTCTTT
CASSVGTGMTEAFF
>NA|TRBV28|TRBD1|TRBJ1-2
TGTGCCAGCAGTTCACCCCCGGGCCAGGGGGTGGGCGGCTACACCTTC
CASSSPPGQGVGGYTF
>NA|TRBV28|TRBD2|TRBJ2-1
TGTGCCAGCAGCGCATGGGGACTAGCGGACAATGAGCAGTTCTTC
CASSAWGLADNEQFF
>NA|TRBV4-1|NA|TRBJ1-5
TGCGCCAGCAGCCAAGTGAGAGGAAATCAGCCCCAGCATTTT
CASSQVRGNQPQHF
>NA|TRBV28|NA|TRBJ1-6
TGTGCCAGCAGCCTAAGCCCCGACACGCTCTCCTATAATTCACCCCTCCACTTT
CASSLSPDTLSYNSPLHF
>NA|TRBV2|TRBD2|TRBJ2-5
TGTGCCAGCAGTGTTCAGCGGGGATCCCAAGAGACCCAGTACTTC
CASSVQRGSQETQYF
>NA|TRBV6-5|TRBD2|TRBJ2-1
TGTGCCAGCAGACTAGCGGGGGGGTCATACAATGAGCAGTTCTTC
CASRLAGGSYNEQFF
>once|TRBV3-1/TRBV3-2|NA|TRBJ1-4
TGTGCCAGCAACTACTCGGGAGGTAATGAAAAACTGTTTTTT
CASNYSGGNEKLFF
>NA|TRBV5-6|TRBD1|TRBJ2-3
TGTGCCAGCAGCCCTTGGACAGGGCCCGATACGCAGTATTTT
CASSPWTGPDTQYF
>NA|TRBV2|NA|TRBJ1-4
TGTGCCAGCAGTGAACGGGAAAAACTGTTTTTT
CASSEREKLFF
>once|TRBV7-6|NA|TRBJ2-2
TGTGCCAGCAGCTTCCGGACATCGGCCGGGGAGCTGTTTTTT
CASSFRTSAGELFF
>once|TRBV6-1|NA|TRBJ2-5
TGTGCCAGCAGTGAAGTGGGAGAGACCCAGTACTTC
CASSEVGETQYF
>NA|TRBV24-1|NA|TRBJ1-5
TGTGCCACCACTAGACAAGACCAAACCTTTAGCAATCAGCCCCAGCATTTT
CATTRQDQTFSNQPQHF
>NA|TRBV2|NA|TRBJ2-1
TGTGCCAGCACCGGGACCTACTACAATGAGCAGTTCTTC
CASTGTYYNEQFF
>NA|TRBV5-4|NA|TRBJ2-2
TGTGCCAGCAGCTTCACCGGGGAGCTGTTTTTT
CASSFTGELFF
>few|TRBV10-3|NA|TRBJ2-3
TGTGCCATCAGTGAGTCCGGGGGGCGTCAAGATACGCAGTATTTT
CAISESGGRQDTQYF
>NA|TRBV10-3|NA|TRBJ2-1
TGTGCCATCAGTGAGAGCTCGTACAATGAGCAGTTCTTC
CAISESSYNEQFF
>NA|TRBV4-2|TRBD2|TRBJ2-4
TGTGCCAGCAGCCAAGATCCCGTAGCGGGGGGTGCTGGGAACATTCAGTACTTC
CASSQDPVAGGAGNIQYF
>once|TRBV7-6|TRBD2|TRBJ2-1
TGTGCCAGCAGCCAACACGGGGGAGGGCCGAAATTATTCTTC
CASSQHGGGPKLFF
>NA|TRBV25-1|NA|TRBJ1-6
TGTGCCAGCAGTGCGGTTAGCTATTCACCCCTCCACTTT
CASSAVSYSPLHF
>NA|TRBV19|TRBD1|TRBJ1-4
TGTGCCAGTAGTATTCGAGGGGGCGAAAATGAAAAACTGTTTTTT
CASSIRGGENEKLFF
>NA|TRBV11-2|NA|TRBJ1-2
TGTGCCAGCAGCTTAGAGGCAGGGACGTACTATGGCTACACCTTC
CASSLEAGTYYGYTF
>NA|TRBV4-2|TRBD1|TRBJ2-5
TGTGCCAGCGCAGCGCAGACAGGGCAAGAGACCCAGTACTTC
CASAAQTGQETQYF
>NA|TRBV12-5|TRBD1|TRBJ1-1
TGTGCTAGCCCCGACAGGGGGAAGAACACTGAAGCTTTCTTT
CASPDRGKNTEAFF
>NA|TRBV6-1|TRBD1|TRBJ2-3
TGTGCCAGCAGTGAAGGGGACAGACGCACAGATACGCAGTATTTT
CASSEGDRRTDTQYF
>once|TRBV14|NA|TRBJ1-1
TGTGCCAGCAGCCAAGGAAGTCGTCTAGGAGCTTTCTTT
CASSQGSRLGAFF
>NA|TRBV12-3/TRBV12-4|NA|TRBJ1-2
TGTGCCAGCAGTTTGGGGCAAACCTACACCTTC
CASSLGQTYTF
>NA|TRBV5-1|NA|TRBJ2-5
TGCGCCAGCAGCTTTGGGTCGGGAGAGACCCAGTACTTC
CASSFGSGETQYF
>NA|TRBV4-2|NA|TRBJ1-1
TGTGCCAGCAGCCAAGATCTCTCCCGGGGGAACACTGAAGCTTTCTTT
CASSQDLSRGNTEAFF
>NA|TRBV19|NA|TRBJ2-3
TGTGCCAGTAGTATGTACTGGGATCCCACAGATACGCAGTATTTT
CASSMYWDPTDTQYF
>NA|TRBV5-1|NA|TRBJ2-3
TGCGCCAGCAGGGACCGGACGGATACGCAGTATTTT
CASRDRTDTQYF
>NA|TRBV30|TRBD1|TRBJ1-5
TGTGCCGCGGGACAGAATAATCAGCCCCAGCATTTT
CAAGQNNQPQHF
>once|TRBV6-5|NA|TRBJ1-2
TGTGCCAGCACTTTATACCGGGGAGGGGGCTATGGCTACACCTTC
CASTLYRGGGYGYTF
>NA|TRBV19|NA|TRBJ1-2
TGTGCCAACACTAGGGCCAGTGGCTACACCTTC
CANTRASGYTF
>once|TRBV5-8|TRBD1|TRBJ1-1
TGTGCCAGCAGCTTAGTTACGGGACAGTCGGGTGAAGCTTTCTTT
CASSLVTGQSGEAFF
>NA|TRBV14|NA|TRBJ2-7
TGTGCCAGCAGCGAGGGGCTGGGGGAGCAGTACTTC
CASSEGLGEQYF
>NA|TRBV28|NA|TRBJ2-3
TGTGCCAGCAGTTCGGATAGTGGAGGGAGGATTGGCACAGATACGCAGTATTTT
CASSSDSGGRIGTDTQYF
>NA|TRBV11-3|TRBD2|TRBJ2-3
TGTGCCAGCAGCTTAGCGGGAGGGACAGATACGCAGTATTTT
CASSLAGGTDTQYF
>NA|TRBV3-1/TRBV3-2|NA|TRBJ1-3
TGTGCCAGCAGCCAAGAACAGGGAAACACCATATATTTT
CASSQEQGNTIYF
>NA|TRBV5-4|NA|TRBJ2-6
TGTGCCAGCAAGGGGTCTGCTTCCATTGACTCTGGGGCCAACGTCCTGACTTTC
CASKGSASIDSGANVLTF
>NA|TRBV3-1/TRBV3-2|NA|TRBJ1-2
TGTGCCAGCAGCCAAGGAGGTGGGGCCGTCTATGGCTACACCTTC
CASSQGGGAVYGYTF
>NA|TRBV6-5|NA|TRBJ2-7
TGTGCCAGCACCACCTCCAACGCCCCGAGCGAGCAGTACTTC
CASTTSNAPSEQYF
>NA|TRBV15|NA|TRBJ2-5
TGTGCCACCAGCAGTTTAGGGGAGACCCAGTACTTC
CATSSLGETQYF
>NA|TRBV5-4|NA|TRBJ2-1
TGTGCCAGCAGCGCCTACAATGAGCAGTTCTTC
CASSAYNEQFF
>NA|TRBV11-2|NA|TRBJ2-7
TGTGCCAGCAGCTTAAAGCCAGGCTCCTACGAGCAGTACTTC
CASSLKPGSYEQYF
>NA|TRBV4-2|TRBD1|TRBJ1-5
TGTGCCAGCAGCCAAGATTTGACAGGGTACAATCAGCCCCAGCATTTT
CASSQDLTGYNQPQHF
>NA|TRBV10-2|NA|TRBJ2-7
TGCGCCAGCAGTGAGTCAGGGGCCTACGAGCAGTACTTC
CASSESGAYEQYF
>NA|TRBV7-9|NA|TRBJ1-3
TGTGCCAGCAGCTTAAGCGGGGAGGACACCATATATTTT
CASSLSGEDTIYF
>NA|TRBV5-1|TRBD1|TRBJ1-1
TGCGCCAGCAGCTTGGCTGGACAGGTCAACACTGAAGCTTTCTTT
CASSLAGQVNTEAFF
>NA|TRBV11-3|NA|TRBJ2-1
TGTGCCAGCAGCTTGGGCGGGTTCAACAATGAGCAGTTCTTC
CASSLGGFNNEQFF
>NA|TRBV2|TRBD1|TRBJ2-5
TGTGCCAGCAGTGAAGACGGACAGGGGACGGAGACCCAGTACTTC
CASSEDGQGTETQYF
>once|TRBV5-1|NA|TRBJ2-5
TGCGCCAGCAGCTTGTACGGGGAAGAGACCCAGTACTTC
CASSLYGEETQYF
>few|TRBV23-1|NA|TRBJ1-5
TGCGCCAGCAGTCAACTAGTCTCGGTGGGCAATCAGCCCCAGCATTTT
CASSQLVSVGNQPQHF